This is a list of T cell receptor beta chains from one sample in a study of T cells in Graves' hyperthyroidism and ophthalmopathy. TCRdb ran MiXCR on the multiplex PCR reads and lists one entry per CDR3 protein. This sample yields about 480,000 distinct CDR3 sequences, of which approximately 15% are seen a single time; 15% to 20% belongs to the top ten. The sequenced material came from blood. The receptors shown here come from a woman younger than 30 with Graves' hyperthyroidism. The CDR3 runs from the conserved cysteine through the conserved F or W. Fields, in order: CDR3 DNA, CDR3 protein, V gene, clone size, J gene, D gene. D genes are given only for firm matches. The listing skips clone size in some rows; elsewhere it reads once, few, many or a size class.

cdr3_nt: TGCAGCGTTGGAGGGTCTGGAAACACCATATATTTT
cdr3_aa: CSVGGSGNTIYF
v_call: TRBV29-1
clone_size: .
j_call: TRBJ1-3
d_call: .

cdr3_nt: TGTGCCAGTAGCGGGGGTCTCATTGATGAGCAGTTCTTC
cdr3_aa: CASSGGLIDEQFF
v_call: TRBV7-3
clone_size: .
j_call: TRBJ2-1
d_call: TRBD2

cdr3_nt: TGTGCCAGCAGCTTGTACGTTGCGGGAGGGGGAAGTGAGCAGTTCTTC
cdr3_aa: CASSLYVAGGGSEQFF
v_call: TRBV5-8
clone_size: few
j_call: TRBJ2-1
d_call: TRBD2

cdr3_nt: TGCGCCAGCAGCCCCCGACAGGGGGCGGCTCTCAGCTCCTACAATGAGCAGTTCTTC
cdr3_aa: CASSPRQGAALSSYNEQFF
v_call: TRBV4-1
clone_size: few
j_call: TRBJ2-1
d_call: TRBD1

cdr3_nt: TGTGCCAGCAGCTTAACGGCAGGCCCGAACACTGAAGCTTTCTTT
cdr3_aa: CASSLTAGPNTEAFF
v_call: TRBV7-3
clone_size: few
j_call: TRBJ1-1
d_call: .

cdr3_nt: TGTGCCAGCAGCGTAGAAGGTCAGATTAACACTGAAGCTTTCTTT
cdr3_aa: CASSVEGQINTEAFF
v_call: TRBV9
clone_size: many
j_call: TRBJ1-1
d_call: .

cdr3_nt: TGTGCCAGCAGCTTAACCGGAGTAGATACGCAGTATTTT
cdr3_aa: CASSLTGVDTQYF
v_call: TRBV7-3
clone_size: many
j_call: TRBJ2-3
d_call: .

cdr3_nt: TGTGCCAGCAGCCAAGATGGCAGGGTCACTAATAAAAAACTGTTTTTT
cdr3_aa: CASSQDGRVTNKKLFF
v_call: TRBV18
clone_size: once
j_call: TRBJ1-4
d_call: .

cdr3_nt: TGCGCCAGCAGCTTCGACAGCCGCAATCAGCCCCAGCATTTT
cdr3_aa: CASSFDSRNQPQHF
v_call: TRBV5-1
clone_size: many
j_call: TRBJ1-5
d_call: .

cdr3_nt: TGTGCCAGCAGCTTAAGTGGACAGGGGGGAGACTACACCTTC
cdr3_aa: CASSLSGQGGDYTF
v_call: TRBV7-3
clone_size: .
j_call: TRBJ1-2
d_call: TRBD1

cdr3_nt: TGTGCCAGTTTGGGGGCGGGAGGGCAGCCCCAGCATTTT
cdr3_aa: CASLGAGGQPQHF
v_call: TRBV19
clone_size: .
j_call: TRBJ1-5
d_call: .

cdr3_nt: TGTGCCAGCAGCTTTGAAGGGAGATCTAGGGGCTACACCTTC
cdr3_aa: CASSFEGRSRGYTF
v_call: TRBV7-9
clone_size: .
j_call: TRBJ1-2
d_call: .

cdr3_nt: TGTGCCATCAGCGACTCGTACATGACAGGGGAGACTAATCAGCCCCAGCATTTT
cdr3_aa: CAISDSYMTGETNQPQHF
v_call: TRBV10-3
clone_size: many
j_call: TRBJ1-5
d_call: TRBD1

cdr3_nt: TGTGCCAGCAGTTTAAAAGGCCCTTATAGCAATCAGCCCCAGCATTTT
cdr3_aa: CASSLKGPYSNQPQHF
v_call: TRBV27
clone_size: few
j_call: TRBJ1-5
d_call: .

cdr3_nt: TGCAGTGCTAAAGACGCCGAAACAGATACGCAGTATTTT
cdr3_aa: CSAKDAETDTQYF
v_call: TRBV20-1
clone_size: few
j_call: TRBJ2-3
d_call: .

cdr3_nt: TGCAGTGCTAGAGAGTGGGGGACTAGCGGGAGAGGAGCTTCCTACAATGAGCAGTTCTTC
cdr3_aa: CSAREWGTSGRGASYNEQFF
v_call: TRBV20-1
clone_size: few
j_call: TRBJ2-1
d_call: TRBD2

cdr3_nt: TGTGCCAGCAGTTTTGGACAGTTTGAAGCTTTCTTT
cdr3_aa: CASSFGQFEAFF
v_call: TRBV12-3/TRBV12-4
clone_size: .
j_call: TRBJ1-1
d_call: .